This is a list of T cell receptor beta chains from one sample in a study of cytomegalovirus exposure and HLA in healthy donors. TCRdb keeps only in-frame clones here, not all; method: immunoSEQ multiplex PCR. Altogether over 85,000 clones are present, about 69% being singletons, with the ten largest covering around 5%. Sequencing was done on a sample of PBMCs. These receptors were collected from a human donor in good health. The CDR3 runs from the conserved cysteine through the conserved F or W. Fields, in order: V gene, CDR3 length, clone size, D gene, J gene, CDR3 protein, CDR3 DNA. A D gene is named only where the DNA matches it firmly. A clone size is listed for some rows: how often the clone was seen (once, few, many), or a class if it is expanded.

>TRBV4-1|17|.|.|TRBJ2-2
CASSQDRGRASTGELFF
TGCGCCAGCAGCCAAGACAGGGGTAGGGCTAGCACCGGGGAGCTGTTTTTT
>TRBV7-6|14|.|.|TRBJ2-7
CASSLSRGSYEQYF
TGTGCCAGCAGCTTATCGCGGGGATCCTACGAGCAGTACTTC
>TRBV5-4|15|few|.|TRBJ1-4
CASSLGGGADEKLFF
TGTGCCAGCAGCTTGGGGGGGGGCGCAGATGAAAAACTGTTTTTT
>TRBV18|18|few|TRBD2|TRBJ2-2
CASSRRLAGEGYTGELFF
TGTGCCAGCTCGCGCAGACTAGCGGGAGAAGGGTACACCGGGGAGCTGTTTTTT
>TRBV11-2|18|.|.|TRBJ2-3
CASSLDGVGGAGTDTQYF
TGTGCCAGCAGCTTAGACGGGGTGGGCGGGGCCGGCACAGATACGCAGTATTTT
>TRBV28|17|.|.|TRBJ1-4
CASSFHKEAPTNEKLFF
TGTGCCAGCAGTTTTCATAAGGAGGCCCCAACTAATGAAAAACTGTTTTTT
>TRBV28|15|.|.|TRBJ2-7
CASTSRTASTYEQYF
TGTGCCAGCACCTCCAGGACAGCCTCAACCTACGAGCAGTACTTC
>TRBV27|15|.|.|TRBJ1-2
CASSSGTSNRYGYTF
TGTGCCAGCAGTTCTGGGACATCGAACCGCTATGGCTACACCTTC
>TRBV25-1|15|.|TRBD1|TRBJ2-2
CASSDRDRVTGELFF
TGTGCCAGCAGTGACCGGGACAGGGTCACCGGGGAGCTGTTTTTT
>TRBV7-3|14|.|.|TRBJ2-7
CASSLRLPKYEQYF
TGTGCCAGCAGCTTAAGACTGCCTAAATACGAGCAGTACTTC
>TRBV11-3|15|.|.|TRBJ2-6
CASSLESGGANVLTF
TGTGCCAGCAGCTTAGAATCGGGTGGGGCCAACGTCCTGACTTTC
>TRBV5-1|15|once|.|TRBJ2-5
CASSLASGFQETQYF
TGCGCCAGCAGCTTGGCCTCGGGGTTCCAAGAGACCCAGTACTTC
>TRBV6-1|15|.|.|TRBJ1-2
CASSVGQGIPYGYTF
TGTGCCAGCAGTGTGGGGCAGGGTATCCCCTATGGCTACACCTTC
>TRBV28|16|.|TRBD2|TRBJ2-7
CASSNPGTSGRYEQYF
TGTGCCAGCTCGAACCCAGGGACTAGCGGGAGATACGAGCAGTACTTC
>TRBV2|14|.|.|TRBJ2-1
CASSRQASYNEQFF
TGTGCCAGCAGCAGGCAAGCTTCCTACAATGAGCAGTTCTTC
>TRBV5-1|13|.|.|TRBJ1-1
CASSLYVNTEAFF
TGCGCCAGCAGCTTGTATGTGAACACTGAAGCTTTCTTT
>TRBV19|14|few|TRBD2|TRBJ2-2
CASSGRLDTGELFF
TGTGCCAGTAGCGGGAGGTTGGACACCGGGGAGCTGTTTTTT
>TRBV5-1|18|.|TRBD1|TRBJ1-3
CASSLVGQSLSSGNTIYF
TGCGCCAGCAGCTTGGTGGGACAGAGTTTGAGCTCTGGAAACACCATATATTTT
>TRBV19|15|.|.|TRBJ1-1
CASSIDRGWNTEAFF
TGTGCCAGTAGTATAGATCGCGGGTGGAACACTGAAGCTTTCTTT
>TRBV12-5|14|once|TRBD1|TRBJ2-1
CASLTGGPYNEQFF
TGTGCTAGTCTAACAGGGGGACCCTACAATGAGCAGTTCTTC
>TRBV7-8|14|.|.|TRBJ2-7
CASSLHRPLYEQYF
TGTGCCAGCAGCTTGCACAGGCCCCTCTACGAGCAGTACTTC
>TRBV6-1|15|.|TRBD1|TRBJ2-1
CASRGTGTGYFEQFF
TGTGCCAGCAGGGGCACCGGGACAGGGTATTTCGAGCAGTTCTTC
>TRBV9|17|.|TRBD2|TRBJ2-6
CASSSGLAGAGANVLTF
TGTGCCAGCAGCTCGGGACTAGCGGGAGCTGGGGCCAACGTCCTGACTTTC
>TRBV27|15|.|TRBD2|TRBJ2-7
CASSYGTSGRGGQYF
TGTGCCAGCAGTTACGGGACTAGCGGGAGAGGCGGGCAGTACTTC
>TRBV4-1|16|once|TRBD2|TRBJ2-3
CASSQGLAGVGVTQYF
TGCGCCAGCAGCCAGGGACTAGCGGGAGTCGGGGTTACGCAGTATTTT
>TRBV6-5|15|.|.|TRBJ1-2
CASSYLDRSEGGYTF
TGTGCCAGCAGTTACCTCGACAGGTCTGAGGGTGGCTACACCTTC
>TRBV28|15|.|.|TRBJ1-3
CASSGGISSGNTIYF
TGTGCCAGCAGTGGGGGGATAAGCTCTGGAAACACCATATATTTT
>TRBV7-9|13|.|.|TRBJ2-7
CASSITGSVEQYF
TGTGCCAGCAGCATAACAGGGTCGGTCGAGCAGTACTTC
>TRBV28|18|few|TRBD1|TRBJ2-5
CASSSVGTGSIRQETQYF
TGTGCCAGCAGTTCCGTGGGGACAGGGTCCATCAGGCAAGAGACCCAGTACTTC
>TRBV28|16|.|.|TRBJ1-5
CASSPTGGYSNQPQHF
TGTGCCAGCAGCCCAACGGGGGGCTATAGCAATCAGCCCCAGCATTTT
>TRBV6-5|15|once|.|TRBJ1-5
CASRGKGRGNQPQHF
TGTGCCAGCAGGGGAAAGGGTAGGGGTAATCAGCCCCAGCATTTT
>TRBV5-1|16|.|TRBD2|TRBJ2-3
CASSLGTSGSPDTQYF
TGCGCCAGCAGCTTGGGGACTAGCGGGAGTCCAGATACGCAGTATTTT
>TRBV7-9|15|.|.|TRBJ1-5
CASSLGGGLNQPQHF
TGTGCCAGCAGCTTAGGTGGGGGCCTCAATCAGCCCCAGCATTTT
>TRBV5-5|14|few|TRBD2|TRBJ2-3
CASSFRTSLDTQYF
TGTGCCAGCAGCTTCAGGACTAGCTTGGATACGCAGTATTTT
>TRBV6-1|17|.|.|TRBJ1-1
CASSESSGKLGNTEAFF
TGTGCCAGCAGTGAATCTTCCGGGAAGTTGGGGAACACTGAAGCTTTCTTT
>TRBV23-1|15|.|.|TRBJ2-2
CASSRQDGNTGELFF
TGCGCCAGCAGTCGACAGGACGGAAACACCGGGGAGCTGTTTTTT
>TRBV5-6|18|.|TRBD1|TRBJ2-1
CASSRRGRRFGSYNEQFF
TGTGCCAGCAGCAGAAGGGGGCGAAGGTTCGGGTCCTACAATGAGCAGTTCTTC
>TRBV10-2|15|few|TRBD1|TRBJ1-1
CASRAPGQGNPEAFF
TGCGCCAGCAGGGCCCCGGGACAGGGTAACCCTGAAGCTTTCTTT